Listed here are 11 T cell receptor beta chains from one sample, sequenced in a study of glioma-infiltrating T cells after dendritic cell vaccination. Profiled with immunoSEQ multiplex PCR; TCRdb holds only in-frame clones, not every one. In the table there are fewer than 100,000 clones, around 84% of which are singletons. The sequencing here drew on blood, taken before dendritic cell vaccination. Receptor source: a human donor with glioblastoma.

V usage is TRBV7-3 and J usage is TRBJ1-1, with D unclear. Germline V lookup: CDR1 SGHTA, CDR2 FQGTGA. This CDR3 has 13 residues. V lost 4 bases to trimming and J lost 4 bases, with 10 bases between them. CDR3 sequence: CASSSHGSTEAFF. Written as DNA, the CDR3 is TGTGCCAGCAGCTCACATGGGAGCACTGAAGCTTTCTTT.

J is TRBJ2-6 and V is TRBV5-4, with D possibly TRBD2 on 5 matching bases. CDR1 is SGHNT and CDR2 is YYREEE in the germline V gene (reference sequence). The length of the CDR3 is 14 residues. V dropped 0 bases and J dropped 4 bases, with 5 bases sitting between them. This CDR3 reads CASSLGGGANVLTF. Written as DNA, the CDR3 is TGTGCCAGCAGCTTGGGCGGGGGGGCCAACGTCCTGACTTTC. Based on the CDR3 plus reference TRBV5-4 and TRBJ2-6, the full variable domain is ETGVTQSPTHLIKTRGQQVTLRCSSQSGHNTVSWYQQALGQGPQFIFQYYREEENGRGNFPPRFSGLQFPNYSSELNVNALELDDSALYLCASSLGGGANVLTFGAGSRLTVL.

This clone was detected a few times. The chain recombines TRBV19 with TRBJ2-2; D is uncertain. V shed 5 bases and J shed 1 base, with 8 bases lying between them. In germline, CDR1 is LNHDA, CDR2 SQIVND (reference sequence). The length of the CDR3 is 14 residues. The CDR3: CASSPDWNTGELFF. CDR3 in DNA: TGTGCCAGTAGTCCCGACTGGAACACCGGGGAGCTGTTTTTT.

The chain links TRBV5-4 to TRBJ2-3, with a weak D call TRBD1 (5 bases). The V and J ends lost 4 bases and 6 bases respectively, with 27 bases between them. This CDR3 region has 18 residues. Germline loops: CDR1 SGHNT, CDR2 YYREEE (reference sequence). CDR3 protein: CASSRTSQGHVHGDTQYF. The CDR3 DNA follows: TGTGCCAGCAGCCGAACCTCCCAGGGCCACGTCCATGGGGATACGCAGTATTTT.

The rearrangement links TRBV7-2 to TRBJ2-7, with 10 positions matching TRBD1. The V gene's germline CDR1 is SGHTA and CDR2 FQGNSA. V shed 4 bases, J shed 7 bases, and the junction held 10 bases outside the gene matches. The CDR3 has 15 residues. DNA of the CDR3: TGTGCCAGCAGCTCCCGGGACAGGGGCTCCTTTGAGCAGTACTTC. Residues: CASSSRDRGSFEQYF. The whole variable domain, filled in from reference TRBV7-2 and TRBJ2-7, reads GAGVSQSPSNKVTEKGKDVELRCDPISGHTALYWYRQSLGQGLEFLIYFQGNSAPDKSGLPSDRFSAERTGGSVSTLTIQRTQQEDSAVYLCASSSRDRGSFEQYFGPGTRLTVT.

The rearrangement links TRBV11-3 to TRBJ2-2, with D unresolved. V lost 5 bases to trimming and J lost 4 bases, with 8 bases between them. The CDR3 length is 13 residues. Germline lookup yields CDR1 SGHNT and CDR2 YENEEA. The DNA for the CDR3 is TGTGCCAGCAGCACAGTCCTCACCGGGGAGCTGTTTTTT. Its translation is CASSTVLTGELFF.

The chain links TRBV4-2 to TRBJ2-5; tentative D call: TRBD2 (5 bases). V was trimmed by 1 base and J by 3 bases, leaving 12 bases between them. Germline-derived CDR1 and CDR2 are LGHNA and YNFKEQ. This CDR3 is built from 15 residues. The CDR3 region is CASSQGGLREETQYF. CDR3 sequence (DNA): TGTGCCAGCAGCCAAGGCGGTTTGAGGGAAGAGACCCAGTACTTC.

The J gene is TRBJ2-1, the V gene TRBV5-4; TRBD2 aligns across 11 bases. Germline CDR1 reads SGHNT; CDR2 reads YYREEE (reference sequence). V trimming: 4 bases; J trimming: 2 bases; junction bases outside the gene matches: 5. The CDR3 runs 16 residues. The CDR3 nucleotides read TGTGCCAGCAGCCCTCCACTAGCGGGGGCCTACAATGAGCAGTTCTTC. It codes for CASSPPLAGAYNEQFF. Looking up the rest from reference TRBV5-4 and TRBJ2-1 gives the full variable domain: ETGVTQSPTHLIKTRGQQVTLRCSSQSGHNTVSWYQQALGQGPQFIFQYYREEENGRGNFPPRFSGLQFPNYSSELNVNALELDDSALYLCASSPPLAGAYNEQFFGPGTRLTVL.

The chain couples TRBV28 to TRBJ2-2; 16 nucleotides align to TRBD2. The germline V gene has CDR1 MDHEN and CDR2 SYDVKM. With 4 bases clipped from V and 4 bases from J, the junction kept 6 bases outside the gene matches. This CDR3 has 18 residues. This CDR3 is CASSSPGLAGGPTGELFF. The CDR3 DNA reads TGTGCCAGCAGTTCTCCGGGACTAGCGGGAGGGCCCACCGGGGAGCTGTTTTTT.

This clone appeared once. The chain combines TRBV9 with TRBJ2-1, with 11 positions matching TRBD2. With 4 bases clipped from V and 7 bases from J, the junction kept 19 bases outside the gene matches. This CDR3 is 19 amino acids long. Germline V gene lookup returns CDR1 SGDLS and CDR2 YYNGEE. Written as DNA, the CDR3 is TGTGCCAGCAGCTCTCTGGAGACTAGCGGGACGATTTATCAGAATGAGCAGTTCTTC. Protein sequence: CASSSLETSGTIYQNEQFF. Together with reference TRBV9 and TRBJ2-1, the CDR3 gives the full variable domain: DSGVTQTPKHLITATGQRVTLRCSPRSGDLSVYWYQQSLDQGLQFLIQYYNGEERAKGNILERFSAQQFPDLHSELNLSSLELGDSALYFCASSSLETSGTIYQNEQFFGPGTRLTVL.

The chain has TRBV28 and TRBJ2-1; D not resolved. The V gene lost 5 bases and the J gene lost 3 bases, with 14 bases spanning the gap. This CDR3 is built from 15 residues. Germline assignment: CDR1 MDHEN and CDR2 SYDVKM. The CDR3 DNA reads TGTGCCAGCAGTCGAGCTGAGGCGTTCTACAATGAGCAGTTCTTC. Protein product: CASSRAEAFYNEQFF.